This T cell receptor (beta chain) comes out of a study of breast tumors, draining lymph nodes, adjacent tissues. Study results and caveats: Compared with basal-like, luminal-like tumors shared significantly more repertoire with nontumor tissue. Tumor T cell lymph node origin was a supported hypothesis, not proven. Tumors had less TCR diversity than lymph nodes, more than nontumor tissue.

Each CDR3 protein gets one entry after TCRdb re-called the multiplex PCR reads with MiXCR. The sample has 45,000 to 65,000 distinct CDR3 sequences; under 55% are singletons. In germline, CDR1 is DFQATT, CDR2 SNEGSKA (reference sequence). This CDR3 contains 15 residues. Comments on this clonotype: Its target is not known. A read error may account for a junction end that differs from germline.

The source of this sequence is a female donor with breast cancer. Some clones in this sample may be carry-over from other donors' samples. This sequence joins TRBV20-1 and TRBJ2-1, with TRBD2 matching 11 bases. The sequenced sample consisted of breast tumor tissue. CDR3 in DNA: TGCAATGCTACAGAGACTAGCGGGGCCTACAATGAGCAGTTCTTC. Its protein is CNATETSGAYNEQFF.